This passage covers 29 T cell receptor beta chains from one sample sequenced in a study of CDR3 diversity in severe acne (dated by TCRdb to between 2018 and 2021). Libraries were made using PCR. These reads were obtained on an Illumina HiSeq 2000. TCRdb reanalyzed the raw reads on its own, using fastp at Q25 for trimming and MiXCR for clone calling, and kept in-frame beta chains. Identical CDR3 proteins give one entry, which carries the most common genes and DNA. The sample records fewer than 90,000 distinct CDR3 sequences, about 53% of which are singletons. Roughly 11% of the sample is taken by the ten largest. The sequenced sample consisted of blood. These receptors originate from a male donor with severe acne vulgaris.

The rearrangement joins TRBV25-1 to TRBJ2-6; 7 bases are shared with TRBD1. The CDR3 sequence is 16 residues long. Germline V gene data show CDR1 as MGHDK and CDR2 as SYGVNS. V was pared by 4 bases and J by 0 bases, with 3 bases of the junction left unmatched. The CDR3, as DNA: TGTGCCAGCAGTGGACAGGGTTTCTCTGGGGCCAACGTCCTGACTTTC. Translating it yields CASSGQGFSGANVLTF. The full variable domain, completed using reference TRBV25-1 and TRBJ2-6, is EADIYQTPRYLVIGTGKKITLECSQTMGHDKMYWYQQDPGMELHLIHYSYGVNSTEKGDLSSESTVSRIRTEHFPLTLESARPSHTSQYLCASSGQGFSGANVLTFGAGSRLTVL.

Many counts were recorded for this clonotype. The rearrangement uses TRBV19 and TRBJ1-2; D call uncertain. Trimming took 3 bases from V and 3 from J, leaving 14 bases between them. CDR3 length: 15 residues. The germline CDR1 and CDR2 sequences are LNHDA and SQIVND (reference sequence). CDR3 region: CASSIQSPSYYGYTF. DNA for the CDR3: TGTGCCAGTAGTATCCAGTCTCCATCTTACTATGGCTACACCTTC.

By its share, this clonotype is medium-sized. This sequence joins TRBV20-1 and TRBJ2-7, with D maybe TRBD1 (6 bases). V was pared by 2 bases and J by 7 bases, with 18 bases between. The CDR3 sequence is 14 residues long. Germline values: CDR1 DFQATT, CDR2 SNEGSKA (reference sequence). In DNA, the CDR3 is TGCAGTGCTAGACTGTCCAGGGGCTACGTAGAGCAGTACTTC. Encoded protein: CSARLSRGYVEQYF.

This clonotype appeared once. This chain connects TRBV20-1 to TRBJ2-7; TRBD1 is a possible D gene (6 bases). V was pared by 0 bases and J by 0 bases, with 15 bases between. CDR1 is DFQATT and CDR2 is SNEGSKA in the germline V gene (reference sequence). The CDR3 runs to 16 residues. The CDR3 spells CSARDLATGFSYEQYF. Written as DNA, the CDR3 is TGCAGTGCTAGAGACTTAGCGACAGGTTTCTCCTACGAGCAGTACTTC.

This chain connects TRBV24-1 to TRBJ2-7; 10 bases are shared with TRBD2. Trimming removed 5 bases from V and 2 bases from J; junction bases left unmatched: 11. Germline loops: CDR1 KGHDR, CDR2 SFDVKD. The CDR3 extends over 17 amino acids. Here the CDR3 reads CATSALAGDPHPYEQYF. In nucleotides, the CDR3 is TGTGCCACCAGTGCCCTAGCGGGGGATCCTCATCCCTACGAGCAGTACTTC.

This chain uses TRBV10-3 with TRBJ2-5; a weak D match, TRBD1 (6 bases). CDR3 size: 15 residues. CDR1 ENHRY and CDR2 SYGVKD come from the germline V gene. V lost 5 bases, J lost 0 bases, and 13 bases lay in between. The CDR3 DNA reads TGTGCCATCAGTTTAGGCCAGGGGTACCAAGAGACCCAGTACTTC. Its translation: CAISLGQGYQETQYF.

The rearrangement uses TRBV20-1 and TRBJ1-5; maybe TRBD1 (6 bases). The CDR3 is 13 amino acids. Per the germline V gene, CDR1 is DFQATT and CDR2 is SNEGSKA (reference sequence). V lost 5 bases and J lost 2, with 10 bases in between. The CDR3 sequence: CSAASGGNQPQHF. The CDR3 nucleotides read TGCAGTGCTGCCTCAGGGGGCAATCAGCCCCAGCATTTT.

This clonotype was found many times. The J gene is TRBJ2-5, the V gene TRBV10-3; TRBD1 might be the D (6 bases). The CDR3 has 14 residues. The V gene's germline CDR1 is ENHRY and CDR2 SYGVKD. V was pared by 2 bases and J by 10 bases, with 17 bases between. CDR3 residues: CAISEVGQSVGQYF. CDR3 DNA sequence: TGTGCCATCAGTGAGGTAGGACAGTCGGTCGGCCAGTACTTC.

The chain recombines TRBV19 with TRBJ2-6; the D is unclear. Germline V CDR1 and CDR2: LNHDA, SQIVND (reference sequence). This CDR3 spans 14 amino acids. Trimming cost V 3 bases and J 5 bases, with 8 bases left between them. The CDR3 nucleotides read TGTGCCAGTAGTATGAGTTTCTGGGCCAACGTCCTGACTTTC. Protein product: CASSMSFWANVLTF.

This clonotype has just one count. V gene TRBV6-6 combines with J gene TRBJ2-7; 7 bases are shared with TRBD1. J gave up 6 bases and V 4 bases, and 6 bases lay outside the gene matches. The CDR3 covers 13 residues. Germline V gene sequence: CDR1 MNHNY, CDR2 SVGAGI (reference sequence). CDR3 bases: TGTGCCAGCAGTTCTCGGGACAGAACCGAGCAGTACTTC. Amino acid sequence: CASSSRDRTEQYF.

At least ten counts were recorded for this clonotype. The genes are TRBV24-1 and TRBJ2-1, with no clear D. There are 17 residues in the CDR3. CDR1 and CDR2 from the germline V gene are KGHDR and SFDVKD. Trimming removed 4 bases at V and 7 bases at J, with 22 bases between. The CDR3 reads CATSDSDGSTNKNEQFF. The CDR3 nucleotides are TGTGCCACCAGTGACTCTGACGGATCCACCAACAAGAATGAGCAGTTCTTC.

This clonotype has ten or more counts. The CDR3 nucleotides read TGCGCCAGCAGCCAAGAGGGCGGGACAGCGATCTACGAGCAGTACTTC. Its translation is CASSQEGGTAIYEQYF. J is TRBJ2-7 and V is TRBV4-1; possibly TRBD1 for D (7 bases). This CDR3 is 16 amino acids long. The V gene's germline CDR1 is MGHRA and CDR2 YSYEKL. V was shortened by 0 bases and J by 3 bases, with 15 bases between the two germline ends.

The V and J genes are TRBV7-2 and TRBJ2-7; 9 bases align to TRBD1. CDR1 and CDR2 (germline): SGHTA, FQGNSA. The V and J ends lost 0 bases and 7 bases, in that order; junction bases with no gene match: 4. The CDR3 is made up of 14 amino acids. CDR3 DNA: TGTGCCAGCAGCTTAGCTGACAGGGGGGGAGAGCAGTACTTC. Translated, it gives CASSLADRGGEQYF. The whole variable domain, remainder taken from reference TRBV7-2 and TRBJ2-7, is GAGVSQSPSNKVTEKGKDVELRCDPISGHTALYWYRQSLGQGLEFLIYFQGNSAPDKSGLPSDRFSAERTGGSVSTLTIQRTQQEDSAVYLCASSLADRGGEQYFGPGTRLTVT.

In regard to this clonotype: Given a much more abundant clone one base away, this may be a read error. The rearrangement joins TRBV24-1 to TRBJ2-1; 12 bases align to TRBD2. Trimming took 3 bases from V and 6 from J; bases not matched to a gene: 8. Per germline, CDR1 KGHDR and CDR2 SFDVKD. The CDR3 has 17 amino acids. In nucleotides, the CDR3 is TGTGCCACCAGTGATCCCCGGACTAGCGGGAACACCAATGAGCAGTTCTTC. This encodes CATSDPRTSGNTNEQFF.

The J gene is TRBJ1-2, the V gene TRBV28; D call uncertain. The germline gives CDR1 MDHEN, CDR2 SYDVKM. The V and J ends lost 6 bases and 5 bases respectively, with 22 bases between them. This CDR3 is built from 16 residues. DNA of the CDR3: TGTGCCAGCAGCTACACCGATCCCCACAGTATTTATGGCTACACCTTC. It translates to CASSYTDPHSIYGYTF.

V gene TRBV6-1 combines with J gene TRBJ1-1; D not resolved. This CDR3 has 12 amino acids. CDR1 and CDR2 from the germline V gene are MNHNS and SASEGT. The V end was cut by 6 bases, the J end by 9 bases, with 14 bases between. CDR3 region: CASSSALPKAFF. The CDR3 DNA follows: TGTGCCAGCAGCTCCGCGTTGCCTAAAGCTTTCTTT.

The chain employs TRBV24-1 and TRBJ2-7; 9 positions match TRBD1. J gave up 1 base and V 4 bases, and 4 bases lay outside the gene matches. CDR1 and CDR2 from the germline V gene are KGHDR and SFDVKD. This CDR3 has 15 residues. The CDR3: CATSDPGQGSYEQYF. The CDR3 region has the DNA TGTGCCACCAGTGACCCGGGACAGGGATCCTACGAGCAGTACTTC.

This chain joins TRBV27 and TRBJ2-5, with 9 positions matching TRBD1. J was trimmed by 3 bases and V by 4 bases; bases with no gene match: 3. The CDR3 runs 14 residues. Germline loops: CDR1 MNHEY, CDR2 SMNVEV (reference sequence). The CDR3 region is CASSSRTGEETQYF. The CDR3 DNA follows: TGTGCCAGCAGTTCTAGGACAGGGGAAGAGACCCAGTACTTC.

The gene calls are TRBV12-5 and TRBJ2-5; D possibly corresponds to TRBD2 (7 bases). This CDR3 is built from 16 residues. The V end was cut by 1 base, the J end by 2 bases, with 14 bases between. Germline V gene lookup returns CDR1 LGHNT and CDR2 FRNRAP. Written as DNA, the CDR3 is TGTGCTAGTGGTTTGGCCTGGGGGGGCTATCAAGAGACCCAGTACTTC. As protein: CASGLAWGGYQETQYF.

DNA for the CDR3: TGTGCCAGCAGCTTAGTACCGAGCCATGAGCAGTTCTTC. Translated, it gives CASSLVPSHEQFF. This chain connects TRBV7-2 to TRBJ2-7; D is ambiguous. The J call is in doubt because the DNA end fits TRBJ2-1 better. CDR3 length: 13 residues. Germline V gene data show CDR1 as SGHTA and CDR2 as FQGNSA.

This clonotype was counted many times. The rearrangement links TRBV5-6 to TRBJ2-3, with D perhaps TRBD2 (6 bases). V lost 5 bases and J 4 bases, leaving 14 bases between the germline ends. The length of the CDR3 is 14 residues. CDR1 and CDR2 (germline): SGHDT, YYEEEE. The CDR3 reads CASSPGLVSDTQYF. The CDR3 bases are TGTGCCAGCAGTCCGGGACTCGTCTCAGATACGCAGTATTTT.

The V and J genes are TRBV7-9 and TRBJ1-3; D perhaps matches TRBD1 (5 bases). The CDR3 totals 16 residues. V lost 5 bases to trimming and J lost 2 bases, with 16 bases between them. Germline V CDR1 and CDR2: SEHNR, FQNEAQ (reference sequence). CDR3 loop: CASSRGHERTGNTIYF. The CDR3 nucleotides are TGTGCCAGCAGCAGGGGCCACGAACGGACTGGAAACACCATATATTTT.

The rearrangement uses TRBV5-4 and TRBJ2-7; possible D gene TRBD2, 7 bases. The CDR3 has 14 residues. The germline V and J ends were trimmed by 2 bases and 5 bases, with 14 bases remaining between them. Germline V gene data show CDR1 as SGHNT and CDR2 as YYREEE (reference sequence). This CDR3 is CASSLWGGLDEQYF. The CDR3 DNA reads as TGTGCCAGCAGCTTATGGGGGGGGCTGGACGAGCAGTACTTC.

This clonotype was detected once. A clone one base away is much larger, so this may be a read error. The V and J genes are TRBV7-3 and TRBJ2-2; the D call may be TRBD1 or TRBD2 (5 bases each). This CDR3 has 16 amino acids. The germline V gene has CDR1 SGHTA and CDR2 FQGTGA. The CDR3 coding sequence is TGTGCCAGCAGCTTAACAGCAGGGATGAACACCGGGGAGCTGTCTTTT. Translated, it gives CASSLTAGMNTGELSF.

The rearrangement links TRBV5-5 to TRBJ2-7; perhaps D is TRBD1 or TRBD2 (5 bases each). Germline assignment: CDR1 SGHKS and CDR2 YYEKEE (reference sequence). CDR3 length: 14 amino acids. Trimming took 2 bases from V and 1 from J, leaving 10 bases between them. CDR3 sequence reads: CASSLEGMSYEQYF. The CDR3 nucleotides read TGTGCCAGCAGCTTAGAGGGGATGTCCTACGAGCAGTACTTC.

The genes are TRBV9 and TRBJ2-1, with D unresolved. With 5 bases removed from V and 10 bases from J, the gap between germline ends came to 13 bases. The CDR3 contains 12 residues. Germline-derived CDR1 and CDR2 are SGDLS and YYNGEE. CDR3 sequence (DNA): TGTGCCAGCAGTGAAGTGGACGGCGAGCAGTTCTTC. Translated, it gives CASSEVDGEQFF.

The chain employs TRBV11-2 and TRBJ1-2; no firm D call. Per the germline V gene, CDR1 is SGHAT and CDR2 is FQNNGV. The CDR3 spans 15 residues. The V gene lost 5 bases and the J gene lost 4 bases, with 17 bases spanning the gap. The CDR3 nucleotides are TGTGCCAGCAGCCCCGGGTGGGTTCTCTTCTATGGCTACACCTTC. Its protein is CASSPGWVLFYGYTF.

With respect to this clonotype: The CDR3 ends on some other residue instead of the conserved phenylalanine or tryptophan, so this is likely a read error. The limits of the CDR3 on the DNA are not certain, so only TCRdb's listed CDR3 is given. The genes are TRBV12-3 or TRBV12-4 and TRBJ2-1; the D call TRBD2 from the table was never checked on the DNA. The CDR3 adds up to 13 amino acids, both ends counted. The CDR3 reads CASSPGSGYTFGS.

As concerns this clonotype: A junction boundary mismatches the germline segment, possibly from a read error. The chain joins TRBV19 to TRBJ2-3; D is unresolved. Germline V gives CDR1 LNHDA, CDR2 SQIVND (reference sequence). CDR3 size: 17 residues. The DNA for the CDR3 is TGTGCCGGTAGTATAGGACGGCTTAAAACTAGCACAGATACGCAGTATTTT. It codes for CAGSIGRLKTSTDTQYF.